This TCR beta chain was observed in a study of OX40 agonist ivuxolimab in advanced cancers. Turning to the study itself: The drug used for patients, ivuxolimab, was an agonistic anti-OX40 (CD134) antibody. The study reported partial responses in three patients: one hepatocellular carcinoma, two cutaneous melanoma. Broader study findings: Antigens targeted by the expanded peripheral T cells were not determined.

Profiled with immunoSEQ multiplex PCR; TCRdb holds only in-frame clones, not every one. The sample holds about 62,000 clones; around 74% are singletons and the top ten take around 9.9%. V lost 4 bases, J lost 4 bases, and 5 bases lay in between. The CDR3 loop spans 12 amino acids. Germline loops: CDR1 MGHRA, CDR2 YSYEKL. This clone has more than one count but fewer than ten. No antigen is known for it. This clonotype was obtained from an adult with an advanced solid tumor such as melanoma, head and neck, liver or kidney cancer. The gene calls are TRBV4-1 and TRBJ1-3; D not resolved. The sequenced sample was CD4+ or CD8+ T cells sorted from blood, obtained in a trial of the OX40 agonist ivuxolimab. The CDR3 loop reads CASSPNGNTIYF. The DNA of the CDR3 is TGCGCCAGCAGCCCTAACGGAAACACCATATATTTT.